This entry is about one T cell receptor (beta chain). The sample belongs to a study of blood T cell repertoires in COVID-19. For the study at large: The study drew acute and convalescent COVID-19 samples from the United States, Italy and Spain. T cells, B-cell-depleted T cells, or PBMCs provided the cDNA or gDNA that served as material.

In the study's own analysis: Amplified reference gene primers provided the basis for estimating nucleated cell counts. Produced via immunoSEQ multiplex PCR; TCRdb's table is partial and in-frame only. V and J calls and clone size are as listed in that table; D and trimming were resolved from the DNA. The sample has approximately 100,000 clones; roughly four fifths are singletons. CDR3 size: 17 residues. The V segment lost 5 bases and the J segment 7 bases; nucleotides outside the gene matches: 17. From germline, CDR1 is MNHNY and CDR2 SVGAGI (reference sequence). The receptor's source is a man aged 55 to 70 with acute or convalescent COVID-19. Source material: peripheral blood. V gene TRBV6-6 combines with J gene TRBJ2-1; 7 bases agree with TRBD2. CDR3 region: CASSRTPLAAGVNEQFF. CDR3 coding DNA: TGTGCCAGCAGTCGAACCCCTCTAGCGGCCGGGGTTAATGAGCAGTTCTTC.